The rows below give T cell receptor beta chains drawn from one sample of a study of blood T cell repertoires in COVID-19. Profiled with immunoSEQ multiplex PCR; TCRdb holds only in-frame clones, not every one. Seen here are about 83,000 clones, about 88% observed once, and the top ten hold approximately 46%. Source material: peripheral blood. The receptors stem from a human donor in a cohort sampled during active COVID-19. CDR3s leave out the opening cysteine and the closing phenylalanine or tryptophan. Each record gives: J gene, V gene, CDR3 protein.

TRBJ2-7,TRBV10-3,AIDPGGDEQY
TRBJ1-1,TRBV18,ASSSSGTGGAGTRRTEAF
TRBJ2-7,TRBV13,ASSFGNRDFPRQY
TRBJ2-3,TRBV29-1,SVDAIGLAGRTDTQY
TRBJ1-3,TRBV19,ASSRGTGSISGNTIY
TRBJ1-5,TRBV7-7,ASSPRHWPREVRNQPQH
TRBJ2-1,TRBV7-9,ASSLSLAGSYNEQF
TRBJ2-3,TRBV27,ASSKRALTDTQY
TRBJ2-3,TRBV6-6,ASRRTGGTDTQY
TRBJ2-1,TRBV11-2,ASSTSSGRATYNEQF
TRBJ2-4,TRBV5-4,ASSTSGSWNIQY
TRBJ2-5,TRBV29-1,SASETETQY
TRBJ2-1,TRBV7-2,ASSPKAGIGNNEQF
TRBJ1-2,TRBV18,ASSPTENYGYT
TRBJ1-3,TRBV5-6,ASSVIKRDRGRGNTIY
TRBJ2-3,TRBV4-1,ASSQVDRGPDTQY
TRBJ2-7,TRBV7-2,ASSSPGLREQY
TRBJ1-6,TRBV7-9,ASSSGTGFSPLH
TRBJ2-2,TRBV12-5,ASGLRLVAGELF
TRBJ2-1,TRBV7-6,ASSFTVAGSNYNEQF
TRBJ2-1,TRBV2,ASSKGTSGRSNEQF
TRBJ1-5,TRBV6-5,ASSYSGTKNQPQH
TRBJ2-1,TRBV6-5,ASSPTSGSFSEQF
TRBJ1-1,TRBV19,ASSIRDRLKEAF
TRBJ2-5,TRBV19,ASSAPGVEGRETQY
TRBJ2-1,TRBV10-3,AISEMTGNLYNEQF
TRBJ2-1,TRBV27,ASSLYPRGVAGSNEQF
TRBJ2-1,TRBV28,ASSMLAVGGGF
TRBJ2-6,TRBV7-8,ASSQWAGSGANVLT
TRBJ2-4,TRBV6-5,ASALVPENIQY
TRBJ2-3,TRBV7-3,ASSSSGTGESSTDTQY
TRBJ1-4,TRBV7-2,ASSPGQINEKLF
TRBJ1-4,TRBV2,ASSQGRQYEKLF
TRBJ1-3,TRBV19,ASSGTVSGNTIY
TRBJ2-5,TRBV5-1,ASSPMAPSSGGSLETQY
TRBJ2-3,TRBV9,ASSRDSFTDTQY
TRBJ2-1,TRBV9,ASSVALESNEQF
TRBJ1-1,TRBV2,ASHRFPGTEAF
TRBJ2-7,TRBV27,ANSTGTDRRSYEQY
TRBJ1-4,TRBV30,AWRSRSDTSEKLF
TRBJ1-2,TRBV24-1,ATSDAGREYGYT
TRBJ1-3,TRBV19,ASSQGGAGNTIY
TRBJ2-7,TRBV12-3/TRBV12-4,ASSSEGYEQY
TRBJ2-1,TRBV27,ASSGVRGEGQYNEQF
TRBJ1-5,TRBV18,ASSHTAPGQGPLGQPQH
TRBJ2-7,TRBV12-5,ASAIAESRSGKY
TRBJ2-3,TRBV12-5,ASGLSGGAGTQY
TRBJ2-1,TRBV2,ATRRGAGTNEQF
TRBJ1-5,TRBV7-9,ASSFRSGKGNQPQH
TRBJ1-2,TRBV7-2,ASSSRQGVNYGYT
TRBJ2-7,TRBV19,ATAPGQGYEQY
TRBJ1-5,TRBV6-5,ASSYSDRSLRAQH
TRBJ1-4,TRBV2,ASSTPRVGQEKLF
TRBJ1-2,TRBV5-3,ARSLARTGDKYGYT
TRBJ2-3,TRBV9,ASSEGGTTDTQY
TRBJ2-4,TRBV6-2/TRBV6-3,ASSYLLGSSKNIQY
TRBJ2-5,TRBV15,ATSRVTGGAETQY
TRBJ1-4,TRBV2,ASSTPRVAEEKLF
TRBJ2-1,TRBV27,ASRREYEQF
TRBJ1-5,TRBV5-8,ASSFGWRDARSGSQPQH